A selection of T cell receptor beta chains follows, all from one sample in a study of yellow fever vaccine responses in identical twins. TCRdb passed the RT-PCR reads through MiXCR, listing each CDR3 protein once. Of roughly 1,000 distinct CDR3 sequences in the sample, 80% are singletons; the top ten hold about 15%. Sample: T cells from blood (PBMCs), unsorted or a sorted subset (not recorded which), taken before or after yellow fever vaccination (not recorded which). These receptor sequences come from a female donor who received the yellow fever vaccine. Both conserved end residues are part of each CDR3.

CDR3	V
CASSPVELTDTQYF	TRBV18
CASSLVTGGADTQYF	TRBV7-9
CASSEPDPGELFF	TRBV2
CASRWAGIAKNIQYF	TRBV6-4
CASSAGTGGTEAFF	TRBV11-1
CASSEAMGGRGEQFF	TRBV6-1
CASSQDQLAKNIQYF	TRBV4-3
CASAGEIPTSTDTQYF	TRBV5-1
CASNLPGQPQHF	TRBV12-3/TRBV12-4
CASSSTLGHEQFF	TRBV6-2/TRBV6-3
CSVNWEHTEAFF	TRBV29-1
CSARGPGSGANVLTF	TRBV20-1
CASSGVRADTQYF	TRBV11-1
CASSPIMGAWDYGYTF	TRBV4-2
CATSDLGQTQYF	TRBV24-1
CASSSGGPTGYTF	TRBV7-6
CASSQSVQGTGELFF	TRBV4-3
CASSLDNEQFF	TRBV7-9
CASSWGGRGYTF	TRBV12-3/TRBV12-4
CSVGGQGENGYTF	TRBV29-1